Each of the 20 T cell receptor beta chains below was sequenced from the same sample in a study of T cell responses to AZD1222 COVID-19 vaccine. Profiled with immunoSEQ multiplex PCR; TCRdb holds only in-frame clones, not every one. Among roughly 95,000 clones listed, around nine tenths were seen once. The sequencing used peripheral blood, collected 28 days after the second AZD1222 dose. The source is an adult who received the AZD1222 COVID-19 vaccine.

The CDR3 is CASSVEGWARETQYF. In DNA, the CDR3 is TGTGCCAGCAGCGTAGAAGGGTGGGCCCGGGAGACCCAGTACTTC. The genes are TRBV9 and TRBJ2-5, with D uncertain. Germline lookup yields CDR1 SGDLS and CDR2 YYNGEE. The CDR3 runs to 15 residues. Trimming removed 0 bases from V and 5 bases from J, with 14 bases in between.

The chain recombines TRBV28 with TRBJ1-1; D is unclear. Germline values: CDR1 MDHEN, CDR2 SYDVKM. CDR3 length: 16 residues. Trimming left V 2 bases short and J 0 bases short, with 13 bases between. The CDR3 is CASSLRARNMNTEAFF. CDR3 DNA sequence: TGTGCCAGCAGTTTAAGGGCTCGGAATATGAACACTGAAGCTTTCTTT.

This clone was seen only once. This chain joins TRBV3-1 (or the pseudogene TRBV3-2) and TRBJ1-2; the D gene is possibly TRBD1 (5 bases). The V end lost 3 bases, the J end lost 8 bases, and 22 bases lay between the germline ends. The CDR3 loop spans 16 amino acids. The germline gives CDR1 LGHDT, CDR2 YNNKEL (reference sequence). DNA for the CDR3: TGTGCCAGCAGCCAGTCAGCGGGACGGTGGTTAGTCGGCTACACCTTC. This gives the protein CASSQSAGRWLVGYTF.

This clone has just one count. This chain links TRBV11-2 with TRBJ2-6; 8 bases line up with TRBD1. V trimming: 3 bases; J trimming: 2 bases; junction bases outside the gene matches: 6. The CDR3 extends over 17 amino acids. Looked up from germline, CDR1 is SGHAT and CDR2 is FQNNGV. CDR3 residues: CASSLQGALTGANVLTF. CDR3 DNA sequence: TGTGCCAGCAGCTTGCAGGGGGCTCTTACTGGGGCCAACGTCCTGACTTTC.

The chain uses TRBV7-9 and TRBJ1-2; D may be TRBD1 (5 bases). V lost 3 bases, J lost 4 bases, and 9 bases lay in between. CDR3 size: 13 residues. Germline CDR1 is SEHNR and CDR2 is FQNEAQ (reference sequence). The CDR3 nucleotides are TGTGCCAGCAGCTTCAGGGAGCGCTATGGCTACACCTTC. As protein: CASSFRERYGYTF.

The V call is TRBV29-1, the J call TRBJ1-2; no clear D gene. Trimming removed 4 bases from V and 3 bases from J, with 9 bases in between. The CDR3 loop spans 12 amino acids. The germline gives CDR1 SQVTM, CDR2 ANQGSEA. CDR3 region: CSVVTPYYGYTF. CDR3 DNA: TGCAGCGTTGTGACCCCCTACTATGGCTACACCTTC.

This chain connects TRBV19 to TRBJ2-1; D might be TRBD2 (5 bases). The V gene lost 1 base and the J gene lost 9 bases, with 25 bases spanning the gap. Germline V CDR1 and CDR2: LNHDA, SQIVND (reference sequence). There are 18 residues in the CDR3. CDR3 DNA: TGTGCCAGTAGTATAGGGGGAGCGAGGGCCGCACCGTACCGTGAGCAGTTCTTC. Its protein product is CASSIGGARAAPYREQFF. Looking up the rest from reference TRBV19 and TRBJ2-1 gives the full variable domain: DGGITQSPKYLFRKEGQNVTLSCEQNLNHDAMYWYRQDPGQGLRLIYYSQIVNDFQKGDIAEGYSVSREKKESFPLTVTSAQKNPTAFYLCASSIGGARAAPYREQFFGPGTRLTVL.

This chain joins TRBV6-1 and TRBJ1-1, with D possibly TRBD1 on 5 matching bases. The CDR3 runs to 14 residues. Germline assignment: CDR1 MNHNS and CDR2 SASEGT. Trimming stripped 3 bases from V and 4 bases from J, with 12 bases between. The chain's CDR3 is CASSDPGLATEAFF. In DNA form, the CDR3 reads TGTGCCAGCAGTGACCCGGGGCTGGCCACTGAAGCTTTCTTT.

The chain carries TRBV18 and TRBJ1-3, with 8 bases lining up with TRBD1. V trimming: 6 bases; J trimming: 0 bases; junction bases outside the gene matches: 4. The CDR3 is 15 residues long. Germline CDR1 and CDR2: KGHSH and LQKENI. The CDR3: CASSPTGGSGNTIYF. In DNA form, the CDR3 reads TGTGCCAGCTCTCCTACAGGGGGCTCTGGAAACACCATATATTTT.

V is TRBV13 and J is TRBJ2-2; 8 bases align to TRBD1. The V gene's germline CDR1 is PRHDT and CDR2 FYEKMQ (reference sequence). The CDR3 is made up of 16 amino acids. With 8 bases clipped from V and 4 bases from J, the junction kept 12 bases outside the gene matches. Here the CDR3 DNA reads TGTGCCAGCGAAACCAGAGGGACAGGAGTCACCGGGGAGCTGTTTTTT. Protein: CASETRGTGVTGELFF.

This clone was counted a single time. J is TRBJ2-3 and V is TRBV5-1; 10 bases are a match to TRBD2. Germline CDR1 is SGHRS and CDR2 is YFSETQ. After removal of 4 bases from V and 2 bases from J, the junction contained 10 bases not matched to a gene. The CDR3 spans 17 residues. The CDR3 protein is CASSLTSGSYFTDTQYF. CDR3 DNA sequence: TGCGCCAGCAGCCTGACTAGCGGGTCGTACTTCACAGATACGCAGTATTTT.

The rearrangement uses TRBV9 and TRBJ1-3; D not certain. The CDR3 contains 14 residues. Deletions cut 1 base from V and 1 base from J, with 6 bases between. The germline V gene encodes CDR1 SGDLS and CDR2 YYNGEE. CDR3 in amino acids: CASSVQGSGNTIYF. The DNA of the CDR3 is TGTGCCAGCAGCGTACAAGGGTCTGGAAACACCATATATTTT.

The V and J genes are TRBV7-7 and TRBJ2-2; D perhaps matches TRBD1 (5 bases). The CDR3 sequence is 12 residues long. In germline, CDR1 is SSHAT, CDR2 FNYEAQ (reference sequence). V was clipped by 9 bases and J by 5 bases, with 10 bases between them. The CDR3 reads CASHDSTGELFF. The DNA for the CDR3 is TGTGCCAGTCACGACAGTACCGGGGAGCTGTTTTTT.

The chain links TRBV5-1 to TRBJ2-5; 8 bases fit TRBD2. The CDR3 covers 14 residues. The J segment lost 1 base and the V segment lost 6 bases, leaving 5 bases of the junction unmatched. CDR1 SGHRS and CDR2 YFSETQ come from the germline V gene. The CDR3 reads CASKSGGTQETQYF. CDR3 bases: TGCGCCAGCAAGAGCGGGGGCACCCAAGAGACCCAGTACTTC.

The V gene is TRBV4-2, the J gene TRBJ2-5, with 12 nucleotides matching TRBD2. The CDR3 spans 16 residues. Germline lookup yields CDR1 LGHNA and CDR2 YNFKEQ. V was pared by 4 bases and J by 2 bases, with 5 bases of the junction left unmatched. CDR3 DNA: TGTGCCAGCAGCCGTGGGACTAGCGGGTTTCAAGAGACCCAGTACTTC. Protein sequence: CASSRGTSGFQETQYF.

The chain joins TRBV19 to TRBJ1-3; D is undetermined. The V end lost 2 bases, the J end lost 2 bases, and 13 bases lay between the germline ends. CDR3 length: 16 residues. The V gene's germline CDR1 is LNHDA and CDR2 SQIVND (reference sequence). The CDR3, as DNA: TGTGCCAGTAGTATACCCCGATCCGTCGCTGGAAACACCATATATTTT. It codes for CASSIPRSVAGNTIYF.

The rearrangement links TRBV2 to TRBJ2-1, with unresolved D. This CDR3 has 17 amino acids. V was trimmed by 5 bases and J by 1 base, leaving 18 bases between them. CDR1 and CDR2 from the germline V gene are SNHLY and FYNNEI. The CDR3 DNA sequence: TGTGCCAGCAGTATCAACGGAGATTTGGGGTCCTACAATGAGCAGTTCTTC. Encoded protein: CASSINGDLGSYNEQFF.

The V gene is TRBV19, the J gene TRBJ1-5; perhaps TRBD1 as D (6 bases). The CDR3 sequence is 15 residues long. The germline V and J ends were trimmed by 3 bases and 7 bases, with 16 bases remaining between them. Germline values: CDR1 LNHDA, CDR2 SQIVND (reference sequence). The CDR3 DNA is TGTGCCAGTAGTATTAACGGCCAGGGGTGGCAGCCCCAGCATTTT. As protein: CASSINGQGWQPQHF.

Concerning this clone: This sample includes further DNA sequences coding for the same CDR3. The J gene is TRBJ2-5, the V gene TRBV11-2; D is unresolved. CDR1 and CDR2 from the germline V gene are SGHAT and FQNNGV. The CDR3 is 13 amino acids. Trimming took off 5 bases at V and 0 bases at J, with 7 bases between the two ends. Here the CDR3 reads CASSPGHQETQYF. DNA of the CDR3: TGTGCCAGCAGCCCTGGACACCAAGAGACCCAGTACTTC.

The chain combines TRBV5-1 with TRBJ2-2; no clear D. Trimming stripped 0 bases from V and 4 bases from J, with 10 bases between. This CDR3 contains 15 residues. CDR1 is SGHRS and CDR2 is YFSETQ in the germline V gene. The CDR3 bases are TGCGCCAGCAGCTTGGCCGGAAAGAGCACCGGGGAGCTGTTTTTT. Amino acid sequence: CASSLAGKSTGELFF.